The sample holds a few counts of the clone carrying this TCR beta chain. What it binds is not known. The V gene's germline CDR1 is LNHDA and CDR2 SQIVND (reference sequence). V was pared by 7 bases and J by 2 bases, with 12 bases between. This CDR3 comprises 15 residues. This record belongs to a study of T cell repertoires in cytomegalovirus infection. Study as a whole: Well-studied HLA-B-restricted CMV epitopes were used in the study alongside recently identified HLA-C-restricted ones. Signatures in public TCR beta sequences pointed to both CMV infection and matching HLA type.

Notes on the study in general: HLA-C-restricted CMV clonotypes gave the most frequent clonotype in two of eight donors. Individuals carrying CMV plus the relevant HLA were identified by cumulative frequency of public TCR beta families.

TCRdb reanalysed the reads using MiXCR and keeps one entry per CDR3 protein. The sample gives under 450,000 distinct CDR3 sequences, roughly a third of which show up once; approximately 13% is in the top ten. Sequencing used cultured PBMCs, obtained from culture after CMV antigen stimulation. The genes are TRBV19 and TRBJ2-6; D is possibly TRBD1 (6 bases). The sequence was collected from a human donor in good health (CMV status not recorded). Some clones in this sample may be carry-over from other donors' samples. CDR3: CASKGVTTGANVLTF. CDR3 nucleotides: TGTGCCAGTAAGGGGGTCACGACTGGGGCCAACGTCCTGACTTTC.